Below are 18 T cell receptor beta chains sequenced from a single sample in a study of blood T cell repertoires in COVID-19. Assay: immunoSEQ multiplex PCR; the TCRdb copy retains only in-frame clones and omits some. The repertoire holds 110,000 to 150,000 clones, about four fifths seen once, with more than 8.5% in the top ten. The specimen was PBMCs or T cells enriched from blood (not recorded which). Source of these receptors: a man aged 50 to 60 who had recovered from COVID-19.

This clone was recorded only once. The V call is TRBV2, the J call TRBJ2-2; 10 nucleotides match TRBD2. The V and J ends lost 8 bases and 4 bases, in that order; junction bases with no gene match: 7. This CDR3 spans 15 amino acids. Germline lookup yields CDR1 SNHLY and CDR2 FYNNEI. CDR3 nucleotide sequence: TGTGCCAGCGGCGAGCGGGGGGGGAGCACCGGGGAGCTGTTTTTT. Its translation is CASGERGGSTGELFF.

The chain has TRBV6-2 or TRBV6-3 and TRBJ1-5; D is perhaps TRBD1 (6 bases). The germline V gene has CDR1 MNHEY and CDR2 SVGEGT. Between the trimmed V and J ends, which lost 6 bases and 3 bases, there was a span of 18 bases. The CDR3 covers 16 residues. The CDR3 here is CASSQGGGLTNQPQHF. CDR3 nucleotide sequence: TGTGCCAGCAGCCAAGGGGGGGGACTGACCAATCAGCCCCAGCATTTT.

This rearrangement joins TRBV3-1 (or the pseudogene TRBV3-2) to TRBJ1-2, with D perhaps TRBD1 (5 bases). From germline, CDR1 is LGHDT and CDR2 YNNKEL (reference sequence). Trimming cost V 0 bases and J 4 bases, with 6 bases left between them. The CDR3 consists of 13 residues. The CDR3 coding sequence is TGTGCCAGCAGCCAAGAGGACACCTATGGCTACACCTTC. Translation gives CASSQEDTYGYTF.

The gene calls are TRBV19 and TRBJ2-2; D is possibly TRBD1 (5 bases). CDR3 length: 15 residues. V lost 3 bases and J lost 1, with 9 bases in between. Germline V lookup: CDR1 LNHDA, CDR2 SQIVND (reference sequence). In DNA form, the CDR3 reads TGTGCCAGTAGTATTTTAGGGGTGAACACCGGGGAGCTGTTTTTT. It specifies CASSILGVNTGELFF.

The sample holds one count of this clone. The gene calls are TRBV14 and TRBJ2-7; D is perhaps TRBD2 (6 bases). The germline V and J ends were trimmed by 4 bases and 3 bases, with 13 bases remaining between them. The germline CDR1 and CDR2 sequences are SGHDN and FVKESK. This CDR3 region has 14 residues. CDR3 in amino acids: CASSPRDWYYEQYF. The CDR3 nucleotides read TGTGCCAGCAGCCCCCGGGACTGGTACTACGAGCAGTACTTC.

The genes are TRBV9 and TRBJ2-7, with D hard to call. CDR1 and CDR2 (germline): SGDLS, YYNGEE. V was shortened by 0 bases and J by 2 bases, with 9 bases between the two germline ends. The CDR3 consists of 14 residues. In nucleotides, the CDR3 is TGTGCCAGCAGCGTAGGAGGTGATACCTACGAGCAGTACTTC. Its protein product is CASSVGGDTYEQYF.

V gene TRBV5-1 combines with J gene TRBJ2-3; 13 nucleotides agree with TRBD2. This CDR3 is built from 15 residues. Trimming cost V 3 bases and J 7 bases; bases outside gene matches: 5. The germline gives CDR1 SGHRS, CDR2 YFSETQ. CDR3: CASSSETSGGNTQYF. DNA of the CDR3: TGCGCCAGCAGCTCCGAGACTAGCGGGGGGAATACGCAGTATTTT. Full variable domain (rest looked up from reference TRBV5-1 and TRBJ2-3): KAGVTQTPRYLIKTRGQQVTLSCSPISGHRSVSWYQQTPGQGLQFLFEYFSETQRNKGNFPGRFSGRQFSNSRSEMNVSTLELGDSALYLCASSSETSGGNTQYFGPGTRLTVL.

The V call is TRBV5-4, the J call TRBJ2-1, with 14 nucleotides matching TRBD2. J lost 0 bases, V lost 5 bases, and 4 bases had no gene match. Germline V gene lookup returns CDR1 SGHNT and CDR2 YYREEE (reference sequence). CDR3 length: 17 residues. CDR3 residues: CASRTTSGGASYNEQFF. As DNA, the CDR3 is TGTGCCAGCAGGACGACTAGCGGGGGGGCCTCCTACAATGAGCAGTTCTTC.

The chain links TRBV6-4 to TRBJ2-3, with 9 bases matching TRBD2. V was pared by 10 bases and J by 1 base, with 3 bases of the junction left unmatched. Germline CDR1 is MRHNA and CDR2 is SNTAGT. This CDR3 is 13 amino acids long. In DNA, the CDR3 is TGTGCCATAGAGCGGGGGGGCACAGATACGCAGTATTTT. Translation gives CAIERGGTDTQYF.

V gene TRBV4-2 combines with J gene TRBJ2-7, with 8 bases that match TRBD1. This CDR3 has 14 amino acids. CDR1 is LGHNA and CDR2 is YNFKEQ in the germline V gene. The V and J ends lost 1 base and 4 bases, in that order; junction bases with no gene match: 3. The CDR3 region has the DNA TGTGCCAGCAGCCAAGGAGACAGGGGTTACGAGCAGTACTTC. This translates into CASSQGDRGYEQYF.

The V gene is TRBV4-2, the J gene TRBJ2-1; 7 bases line up with TRBD1. Germline V gene sequence: CDR1 LGHNA, CDR2 YNFKEQ. V shed 0 bases, J shed 0 bases, and the junction held 2 bases outside the gene matches. This CDR3 has 16 amino acids. The CDR3: CASSQDGTVSYNEQFF. The CDR3 region has the DNA TGTGCCAGCAGCCAAGACGGGACAGTCTCCTACAATGAGCAGTTCTTC.

A single count supports this clone. The CDR3 nucleotides read TGCAGTGCTAGTAACGGGGGTTTATCACCCCTCCACTTT. Translation gives CSASNGGLSPLHF. The chain recombines TRBV20-1 with TRBJ1-6, with D possibly TRBD1 on 5 matching bases. CDR1 is DFQATT, CDR2 SNEGSKA, per germline (reference sequence). The CDR3 contains 13 residues. The V and J ends lost 3 bases and 10 bases respectively, with 13 bases between them.

The genes are TRBV27 and TRBJ1-5, with TRBD1 matching 8 bases. The CDR3 is 16 residues long. From germline, CDR1 is MNHEY and CDR2 SMNVEV (reference sequence). Unmatched junction bases numbered 4, after V lost 1 base and J lost 2 bases. CDR3: CASSLYGQGGNQPQHF. CDR3 in DNA: TGTGCCAGCAGTTTATATGGACAGGGAGGCAATCAGCCCCAGCATTTT.

This clone was seen a handful of times. The chain links TRBV19 to TRBJ1-2; D not resolved. In germline, CDR1 is LNHDA, CDR2 SQIVND (reference sequence). The CDR3 is 12 residues long. V lost 5 bases, J lost 6 bases, and 10 bases lay in between. Here the CDR3 DNA reads TGTGCCAGTAGTGTACAGAAGCATGGCTACACCTTC. As protein: CASSVQKHGYTF. The whole variable domain, remainder taken from reference TRBV19 and TRBJ1-2, is DGGITQSPKYLFRKEGQNVTLSCEQNLNHDAMYWYRQDPGQGLRLIYYSQIVNDFQKGDIAEGYSVSREKKESFPLTVTSAQKNPTAFYLCASSVQKHGYTFGSGTRLTVV.

The J gene is TRBJ1-2, the V gene TRBV7-2; D is perhaps TRBD1 (5 bases). The V end was cut by 0 bases, the J end by 4 bases, with 15 bases between. Per germline, CDR1 SGHTA and CDR2 FQGNSA. CDR3 length: 16 amino acids. CDR3 protein: CASSLASYRSPYGYTF. CDR3 nucleotide sequence: TGTGCCAGCAGCTTAGCGTCGTACAGGTCTCCCTATGGCTACACCTTC.

The rearrangement uses TRBV4-2 and TRBJ2-5; a weak D match, TRBD1 (6 bases). Germline values: CDR1 LGHNA, CDR2 YNFKEQ. V dropped 0 bases and J dropped 7 bases, with 15 bases sitting between them. The CDR3 runs 15 residues. CDR3 residues: CASSQDAGVGGTQYF. CDR3 coding DNA: TGTGCCAGCAGCCAAGATGCGGGCGTAGGGGGGACCCAGTACTTC.

The chain joins TRBV5-5 to TRBJ2-3; TRBD2 aligns across 14 bases. CDR3 length: 18 amino acids. Germline V gene data show CDR1 as SGHKS and CDR2 as YYEKEE (reference sequence). V lost 5 bases, J lost 0 bases, and 8 bases stayed unmatched. CDR3 sequence: CASSYGTSGGLSTDTQYF. The CDR3 DNA reads as TGTGCCAGCAGTTATGGGACTAGCGGGGGCCTAAGCACAGATACGCAGTATTTT.

V is TRBV18 and J is TRBJ1-4, with 9 bases aligning to TRBD1. V dropped 4 bases and J dropped 4; count of bases not matched to a gene: 7. CDR3 length equals 16 residues. From germline, CDR1 is KGHSH and CDR2 LQKENI. The CDR3: CASSRRQGVVNEKLFF. CDR3 nucleotide sequence: TGTGCCAGCTCACGCAGACAGGGGGTCGTTAATGAAAAACTGTTTTTT.